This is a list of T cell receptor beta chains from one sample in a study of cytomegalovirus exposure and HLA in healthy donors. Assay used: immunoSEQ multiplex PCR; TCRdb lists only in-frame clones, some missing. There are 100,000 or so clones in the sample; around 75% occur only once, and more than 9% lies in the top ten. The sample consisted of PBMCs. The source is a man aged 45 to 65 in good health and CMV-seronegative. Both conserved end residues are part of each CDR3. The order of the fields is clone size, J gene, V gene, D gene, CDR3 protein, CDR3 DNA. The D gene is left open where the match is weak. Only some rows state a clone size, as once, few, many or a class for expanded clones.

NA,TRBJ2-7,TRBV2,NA,CASSDQGGYEQYF,TGTGCCAGCAGTGACCAGGGAGGCTACGAGCAGTACTTC
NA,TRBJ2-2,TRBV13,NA,CASSSRKLGTGELFF,TGTGCCAGCAGCTCCCGGAAACTAGGGACCGGGGAGCTGTTTTTT
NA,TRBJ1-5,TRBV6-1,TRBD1,CASSDDRASNQPQHF,TGTGCCAGCAGTGATGACAGGGCAAGCAATCAGCCCCAGCATTTT
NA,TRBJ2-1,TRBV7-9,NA,CASSLHGADEQFF,TGTGCCAGCAGCCTGCATGGAGCGGATGAGCAGTTCTTC
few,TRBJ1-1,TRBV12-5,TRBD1,CASGLGQGSAEAFF,TGTGCTAGTGGTTTGGGACAGGGCAGCGCTGAAGCTTTCTTT
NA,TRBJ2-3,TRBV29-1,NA,CSVHLGVTTDTQYF,TGCAGCGTTCATTTAGGGGTGACCACAGATACGCAGTATTTT
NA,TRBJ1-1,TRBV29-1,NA,CSVEKPNTEAFF,TGCAGCGTTGAAAAGCCGAACACTGAAGCTTTCTTT
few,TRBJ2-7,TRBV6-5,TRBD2,CASSYSDREANYEQYF,TGTGCCAGCAGTTACTCCGATCGGGAGGCGAACTACGAGCAGTACTTC
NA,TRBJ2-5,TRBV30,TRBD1,CAWGPGQGWQTQYF,TGTGCCTGGGGGCCGGGACAGGGTTGGCAGACCCAGTACTTC
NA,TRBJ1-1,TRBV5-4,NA,CASSLAARNTEAFF,TGTGCCAGCAGCTTGGCCGCGAGGAACACTGAAGCTTTCTTT
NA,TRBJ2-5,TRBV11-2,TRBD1,CASSTRTGREETQYF,TGTGCCAGCAGCACCCGGACAGGGCGGGAAGAGACCCAGTACTTC
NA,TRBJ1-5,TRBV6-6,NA,CASSYGQGTYQPQHF,TGTGCCAGCAGTTACGGGCAGGGGACCTATCAGCCCCAGCATTTT
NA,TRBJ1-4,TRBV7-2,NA,CASSLRGKDEKLFF,TGTGCCAGCAGCTTAAGGGGGAAGGATGAAAAACTGTTTTTT
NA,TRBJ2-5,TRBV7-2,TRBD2,CASSSGTSGRASQETQYF,TGTGCCAGCAGCTCAGGGACTAGCGGGAGGGCCAGCCAAGAGACCCAGTACTTC
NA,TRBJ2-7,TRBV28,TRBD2,CASDIGGSGLATSEQYF,TGTGCCAGCGACATAGGGGGATCGGGACTAGCCACCTCCGAGCAGTACTTC
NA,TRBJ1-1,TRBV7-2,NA,CASSLAQRTEAFF,TGTGCCAGCAGCTTAGCCCAGCGGACTGAAGCTTTCTTT
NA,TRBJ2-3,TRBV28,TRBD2,CASSIPVAGAQDTQYF,TGTGCCAGCTCTATTCCCGTAGCGGGGGCACAGGATACGCAGTATTTT
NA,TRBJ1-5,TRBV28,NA,CASSFQEGYSNQPQHF,TGTGCCAGCAGTTTTCAGGAGGGATATAGCAATCAGCCCCAGCATTTT
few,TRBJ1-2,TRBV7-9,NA,CASSFQGYYGYTF,TGTGCCAGCAGCTTTCAGGGGTACTATGGCTACACCTTC
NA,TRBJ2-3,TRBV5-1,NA,CASSLANRRTDTQYF,TGCGCCAGCAGCTTGGCGAACAGGCGCACAGATACGCAGTATTTT
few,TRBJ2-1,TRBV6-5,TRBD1,CASSTRTGDNEQFF,TGTGCCAGCAGTACGAGGACAGGGGACAATGAGCAGTTCTTC
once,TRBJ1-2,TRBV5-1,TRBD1,CASSGLGQDHYGYTF,TGCGCCAGCAGCGGTCTAGGACAGGACCACTATGGCTACACCTTC
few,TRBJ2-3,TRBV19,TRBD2,CASSPSGRSDTQYF,TGTGCCAGTAGCCCTAGCGGGAGAAGCGATACGCAGTATTTT
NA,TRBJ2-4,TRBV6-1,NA,CASSEFRLAKNIQYF,TGTGCCAGCAGTGAGTTCAGACTAGCCAAAAACATTCAGTACTTC
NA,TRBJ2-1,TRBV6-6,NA,CASSWEDNEQFF,TGTGCCAGCAGTTGGGAGGACAATGAGCAGTTCTTC
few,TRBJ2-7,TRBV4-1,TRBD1,CASSQRQGYEQYF,TGCGCCAGCAGCCAGAGACAGGGCTACGAGCAGTACTTC
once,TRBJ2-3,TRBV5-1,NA,CASSPDYTQYF,TGCGCCAGCAGCCCCGACTATACGCAGTATTTT
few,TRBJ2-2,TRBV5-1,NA,CASAWDGSYTGELFF,TGCGCCAGCGCGTGGGATGGGAGCTACACCGGGGAGCTGTTTTTT
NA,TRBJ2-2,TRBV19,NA,CASSRAGFGNTGELFF,TGTGCCAGTAGTAGAGCAGGTTTCGGCAACACCGGGGAGCTGTTTTTT
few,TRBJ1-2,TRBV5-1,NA,CASGLEMGHGYPF,TGCGCCAGCGGCTTGGAGATGGGGCATGGCTACCCCTTC
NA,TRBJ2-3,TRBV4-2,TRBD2,CASSLSTSGASTDTQYF,TGTGCCAGCAGCCTATCCACTAGCGGAGCTAGCACAGATACGCAGTATTTT
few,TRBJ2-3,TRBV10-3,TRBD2,CAASGGNTDTQYF,TGTGCCGCTAGCGGGGGGAACACAGATACGCAGTATTTT
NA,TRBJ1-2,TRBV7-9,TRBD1,CASSLGTGGINYGYTF,TGTGCCAGCAGCTTAGGGACAGGCGGGATTAACTATGGCTACACCTTC
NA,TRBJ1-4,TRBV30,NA,CAWSRQTATNEKLFF,TGTGCCTGGAGTCGCCAGACTGCAACTAATGAAAAACTGTTTTTT
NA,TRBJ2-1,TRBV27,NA,CASSIRSLDEQFF,TGTGCCAGCAGTATTAGAAGTTTGGATGAGCAGTTCTTC
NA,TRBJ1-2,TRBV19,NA,CATMLRGYGYTF,TGTGCCACGATGCTACGGGGCTATGGCTACACCTTC
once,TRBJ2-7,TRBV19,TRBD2,CASSIAGGMEQYF,TGTGCCAGTAGTATAGCGGGAGGGATGGAGCAGTACTTC
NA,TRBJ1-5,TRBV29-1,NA,CSVSDSDQPQHF,TGCAGCGTTTCGGACAGCGATCAGCCCCAGCATTTT
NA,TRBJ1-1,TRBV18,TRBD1,CASSPGQVFPRNTEAFF,TGTGCCAGCTCACCTGGACAGGTTTTCCCGCGGAACACTGAAGCTTTCTTT
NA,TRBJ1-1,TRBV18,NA,CASSLDYRQTEAFF,TGTGCCAGCTCACTGGATTATAGACAAACTGAAGCTTTCTTT
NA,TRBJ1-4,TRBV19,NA,CASSMQGDKLFF,TGTGCCAGTAGTATGCAGGGTGACAAACTGTTTTTT
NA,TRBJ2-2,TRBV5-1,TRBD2,CASTRTSGTGELFF,TGCGCCAGCACAAGGACTAGCGGGACCGGGGAGCTGTTTTTT
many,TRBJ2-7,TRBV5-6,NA,CASSLVSLNPYEQYF,TGTGCCAGCAGCTTAGTTAGCCTCAACCCCTACGAGCAGTACTTC
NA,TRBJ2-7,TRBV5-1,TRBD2,CASSGPGTSGSYEQYF,TGCGCCAGCAGCGGCCCCGGGACTAGCGGCTCCTACGAGCAGTACTTC
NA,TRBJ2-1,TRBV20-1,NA,CSASGIGEQFF,TGCAGTGCTTCGGGGATAGGTGAGCAGTTCTTC
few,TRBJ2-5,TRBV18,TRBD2,CASSSGTIQETQYF,TGTGCCAGCTCATCTGGGACTATCCAAGAGACCCAGTACTTC
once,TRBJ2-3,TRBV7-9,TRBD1,CASSWDRVLTDTQYF,TGTGCCAGCAGCTGGGACAGGGTATTGACAGATACGCAGTATTTT
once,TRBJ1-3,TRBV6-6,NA,CASSYSARASGNTIYF,TGTGCCAGCAGTTACTCGGCCAGGGCCTCTGGAAACACCATATATTTT
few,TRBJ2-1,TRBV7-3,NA,CASSFTGGEQFF,TGTGCCAGCAGCTTCACCGGAGGTGAGCAGTTCTTC
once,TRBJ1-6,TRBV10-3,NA,CAISELGGGVNSPLHF,TGTGCCATCAGTGAATTGGGTGGGGGGGTTAATTCACCCCTCCACTTT
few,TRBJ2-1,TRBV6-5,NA,CASSYSWRGGYNEQFF,TGTGCCAGCAGTTACTCGTGGAGGGGGGGGTACAATGAGCAGTTCTTC
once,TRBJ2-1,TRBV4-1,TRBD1,CASSQGTQQGYNEQFF,TGCGCCAGCAGCCAAGGTACCCAACAGGGGTACAATGAGCAGTTCTTC
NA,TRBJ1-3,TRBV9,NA,CASSVEGLLGASGNTIYF,TGTGCCAGCAGCGTAGAGGGGTTGTTAGGGGCCTCTGGAAACACCATATATTTT